The 19 T cell receptor beta chains listed next were all sequenced from one sample in a study of blood T cell repertoires in COVID-19. Only in-frame clones appear in the TCRdb table, and some are missing; sequencing was by immunoSEQ multiplex PCR. The sample has over 200,000 clones; about four fifths are singletons. The specimen sequenced was peripheral blood. The receptors were sampled from an elderly man with acute or convalescent COVID-19.

The rearrangement joins TRBV16 to TRBJ2-7; 10 bases match TRBD2. V gave up 4 bases and J gave up 2 bases; unmatched junction bases: 5. The germline V gene has CDR1 KGHSY and CDR2 FQNENV. The CDR3 is 15 amino acids. CDR3 sequence (DNA): TGTGCCAGCAGCCCCTCACTAGCGGGACCCTACGAGCAGTACTTC. The encoded protein is CASSPSLAGPYEQYF.

This chain uses TRBV7-9 with TRBJ1-3; D is unresolved. CDR1 and CDR2 (germline): SEHNR, FQNEAQ (reference sequence). The V gene lost 1 base and the J gene lost 6 bases, with 13 bases spanning the gap. The CDR3 contains 15 residues. CDR3 nucleotides: TGTGCCAGCAGCTTAGTTCTGCCCGGTGAAAACACCATATATTTT. Translated: CASSLVLPGENTIYF.

This clone was detected only once. This chain connects TRBV24-1 to TRBJ1-3; 7 nucleotides align to TRBD1. The CDR3 runs to 14 residues. Per germline, CDR1 KGHDR and CDR2 SFDVKD. The junction had 2 bases not matched to a gene; V was cut back by 4 bases and J by 3 bases. Here the CDR3 DNA reads TGTGCCACCAGTGACGACAGGGTTGGAAACACCATATATTTT. Its protein product is CATSDDRVGNTIYF.

This clone was recorded a few times. The chain is built from TRBV5-8 and TRBJ2-7, with D perhaps matching TRBD1 (7 bases). The length of the CDR3 is 14 residues. Germline CDR1 is SGHTS and CDR2 is YDEGEE. Trimming cost V 4 bases and J 3 bases, with 14 bases left between them. CDR3 amino acids: CASSPRDSLYEQYF. DNA for the CDR3: TGTGCCAGCAGCCCGCGGGACAGCCTCTACGAGCAGTACTTC. Using reference TRBV5-8 and TRBJ2-7 for the parts outside the CDR3, the full variable domain is EAGVTQSPTHLIKTRGQQATLRCSPISGHTSVYWYQQALGLGLQFLLWYDEGEERNRGNFPPRFSGRQFPNYSSELNVNALELEDSALYLCASSPRDSLYEQYFGPGTRLTVT.

V usage is TRBV10-2 and J usage is TRBJ2-1, with TRBD2 identical over 12 bases. Germline V lookup: CDR1 WSHSY, CDR2 SAAADI. After removal of 3 bases from V and 15 bases from J, the junction contained 3 bases not matched to a gene. CDR3 length equals 12 residues. CDR3 amino acids: CASSELAGGLFF. CDR3 coding DNA: TGCGCCAGCAGTGAACTAGCGGGGGGTTTGTTCTTC.

V gene TRBV15 combines with J gene TRBJ1-6; D possibly corresponds to TRBD1 (5 bases). The germline V gene has CDR1 LNHNV and CDR2 YYDKDF (reference sequence). V was cut by 0 bases and J by 10 bases, with 13 bases left in between. This CDR3 region has 15 residues. The CDR3 reads CATSRDRAGNSPLHF. The CDR3 DNA reads as TGTGCCACCAGCAGAGATCGGGCAGGGAACTCACCCCTCCACTTT.

V usage is TRBV7-9 and J usage is TRBJ2-5, with 10 nucleotides matching TRBD2. The V segment lost 0 bases and the J segment 5 bases; nucleotides outside the gene matches: 6. The CDR3 consists of 16 residues. In germline, CDR1 is SEHNR, CDR2 FQNEAQ (reference sequence). The CDR3 region has the DNA TGTGCCAGCAGCTTAGCGCTTAGCGGGGGGTATGAGACCCAGTACTTC. Amino acid sequence: CASSLALSGGYETQYF.

The V call is TRBV11-2, the J call TRBJ2-1, with a weak D call TRBD1 (6 bases). Trimming took 4 bases from V and 4 from J, leaving 20 bases between them. Per germline, CDR1 SGHAT and CDR2 FQNNGV. The CDR3 runs 17 residues. This CDR3 reads CASSSSQGFIDYNEQFF. For the CDR3, the DNA is TGTGCCAGCAGCTCCTCCCAGGGGTTCATTGATTACAATGAGCAGTTCTTC.

The J gene is TRBJ2-1, the V gene TRBV7-2; 8 bases fit TRBD1. V shed 3 bases, J shed 7 bases, and the junction held 5 bases outside the gene matches. Per the germline V gene, CDR1 is SGHTA and CDR2 is FQGNSA. The CDR3 extends over 14 amino acids. The CDR3 DNA reads TGTGCCAGCAGCTTGCGGACAGGGAAGAATGAGCAGTTCTTC. Its translation: CASSLRTGKNEQFF.

This clone has only one observation. The chain recombines TRBV10-3 with TRBJ2-5; 8 bases are shared with TRBD2. The trim removed 3 bases at V and 4 bases at J, leaving 4 bases unmatched. The CDR3 loop spans 14 amino acids. CDR1 is ENHRY and CDR2 is SYGVKD in the germline V gene. CDR3 sequence reads: CAISDPTSGETQYF. CDR3 DNA: TGTGCCATCAGTGATCCAACTAGCGGAGAGACCCAGTACTTC.

J is TRBJ1-1 and V is TRBV3-1 (or the pseudogene TRBV3-2); TRBD1 matches 7 bases. CDR3 size: 15 residues. Unmatched junction bases numbered 10, after V lost 8 bases and J lost 1 base. From germline, CDR1 is LGHDT and CDR2 YNNKEL (reference sequence). This CDR3 is CASHSTGESNTEAFF. CDR3 in DNA: TGTGCCAGCCACTCTACAGGGGAATCGAACACTGAAGCTTTCTTT.

This clone was seen only a few times. The rearrangement uses TRBV10-2 and TRBJ2-3; no firm D call. V was clipped by 6 bases and J by 3 bases, with 19 bases between them. The CDR3 sequence is 16 residues long. Looked up from germline, CDR1 is WSHSY and CDR2 is SAAADI. CDR3 in amino acids: CASSSSHLVRTDTQYF. The CDR3 DNA reads TGCGCCAGCAGCTCCTCCCATCTAGTGCGGACAGATACGCAGTATTTT.

The chain links TRBV5-1 to TRBJ2-7, with 7 nucleotides matching TRBD2. From germline, CDR1 is SGHRS and CDR2 YFSETQ. V shed 4 bases, J shed 11 bases, and the junction held 18 bases outside the gene matches. The CDR3 sequence is 15 residues long. This CDR3 is CASSPGGESVLPEYF. In DNA form, the CDR3 reads TGCGCCAGCAGCCCGGGGGGTGAGTCCGTCCTACCAGAGTACTTC.

The chain carries TRBV18 and TRBJ2-5, with 7 bases fitting TRBD1. Per the germline V gene, CDR1 is KGHSH and CDR2 is LQKENI. V lost 3 bases to trimming and J lost 5 bases; unmatched junction nucleotides: 9. The length of the CDR3 is 15 residues. Here the CDR3 DNA reads TGTGCCAGCTCACCTAGACAGGGTGGCGGGGAGACCCAGTACTTC. Protein sequence: CASSPRQGGGETQYF.

The rearrangement uses TRBV19 and TRBJ2-5; D gene ambiguous. The CDR3 has 13 residues. The germline V gene has CDR1 LNHDA and CDR2 SQIVND (reference sequence). V gave up 3 bases and J gave up 5 bases, with 10 bases separating them. CDR3 sequence: CASSISSLETQYF. The CDR3 coding sequence is TGTGCCAGTAGTATCAGTAGCCTGGAGACCCAGTACTTC. Full variable domain (rest looked up from reference TRBV19 and TRBJ2-5): DGGITQSPKYLFRKEGQNVTLSCEQNLNHDAMYWYRQDPGQGLRLIYYSQIVNDFQKGDIAEGYSVSREKKESFPLTVTSAQKNPTAFYLCASSISSLETQYFGPGTRLLVL.

This chain uses TRBV24-1 with TRBJ2-1; D is perhaps TRBD2 (5 bases). This CDR3 contains 17 residues. V lost 5 bases to trimming and J lost 3 bases, with 19 bases between them. Germline CDR1 and CDR2: KGHDR and SFDVKD. CDR3 sequence reads: CATSGGGGLGYYNEQFF. As DNA, the CDR3 is TGTGCCACCAGTGGAGGAGGCGGGTTGGGCTACTACAATGAGCAGTTCTTC.

Turning to this clone: One junction end does not reproduce the germline sequence, and a read error may be involved. This sequence joins TRBV7-7 and TRBJ2-3; 8 nucleotides align to TRBD1. Germline values: CDR1 SSHAT, CDR2 FNYEAQ (reference sequence). The CDR3 is made up of 15 amino acids. The CDR3 sequence is CASSRDRGGTDTQYF. The CDR3 coding sequence is TGTGCTAGCAGCCGAGACAGGGGTGGCACAGATACGCAGTATTTT.

V gene TRBV13 combines with J gene TRBJ1-4; a possible D gene is TRBD1 (5 bases). Germline-derived CDR1 and CDR2 are PRHDT and FYEKMQ (reference sequence). The CDR3 totals 15 residues. V lost 5 bases, J lost 5 bases, and 15 bases lay in between. CDR3 in DNA: TGTGCCAGCAGCCTGAAGACAGAGATAAATGAAAAACTGTTTTTT. It specifies CASSLKTEINEKLFF.

V gene TRBV7-9 combines with J gene TRBJ2-7; tentatively, D is TRBD1 (6 bases). The V gene's germline CDR1 is SEHNR and CDR2 FQNEAQ (reference sequence). The V end was cut by 6 bases, the J end by 1 base, with 10 bases between. The CDR3 covers 13 residues. The CDR3 loop reads CASRKTGSYEQYF. In nucleotides, the CDR3 is TGTGCCAGCAGAAAGACAGGTTCCTACGAGCAGTACTTC.